This T cell receptor (beta chain) appears in the sequencing data of a study of blood T cell repertoires in COVID-19. Turning to the study itself: Acute and convalescent COVID-19 specimens originated in the United States, Italy and Spain. Nucleic acid was either cDNA or gDNA, and it came from T cells, B-cell-depleted T cells, or PBMCs.

In the original workflow: The assay estimated nucleated cells by amplifying reference gene primers. Produced via immunoSEQ multiplex PCR; TCRdb's table is partial and in-frame only. V and J calls and clone size are copied from that table; D and trimming were computed from the DNA. The sample has some 190,000 clones; approximately 90% are singletons. Turning to this clone: This same CDR3 is encoded by further DNA sequences in the sample.

Trimming pared 3 bases from V and 7 bases from J, leaving 10 bases between. CDR3 length equals 14 residues. Germline assignment: CDR1 KGHSH and CDR2 LQKENI. This sequence originates from a young man with acute or convalescent COVID-19. The chain is built from TRBV18 and TRBJ1-6, with D unresolved. Sequenced: peripheral blood. The CDR3 is CASSPAARNSPLHF. DNA of the CDR3: TGTGCCAGCTCACCCGCCGCGCGGAATTCACCCCTCCACTTT.